This TCR beta chain appears in the sequencing data of a study of blood T cell repertoires in COVID-19. The assay was immunoSEQ multiplex PCR, and TCRdb's table has in-frame clones only and misses some. The data show around 480,000 clones, 88% seen once. Germline V gene data show CDR1 as SGHTA and CDR2 as FQGTGA. The CDR3 loop spans 13 amino acids. Trimming took 2 bases from V and 8 from J, leaving 10 bases between them. The sequenced material came from peripheral blood. This TCR was recovered from a woman in her 50s with COVID-19, enrolled during active disease. V and J are TRBV7-3 and TRBJ2-1; D perhaps matches TRBD1 (5 bases). The CDR3 here is CASSLGQNDEQFF. The CDR3 region has the DNA TGTGCCAGCAGCTTAGGACAAAACGATGAGCAGTTCTTC.